Sequencing of this TCR beta chain was carried out in a study of blood T cells in healthy people across ages. Per sample, a minimum of 6 million PBMCs were isolated. Then a second PCR, running about 6 to 12 cycles, was carried out with a sample-barcoded 5' primer and a J-beta primer mix. TCRdb reprocessed the 5' RACE reads with MiXCR, giving one entry per CDR3 protein. The sample has around 850,000 distinct CDR3 sequences; roughly 35% are singletons. Germline V lookup: CDR1 SEHNR, CDR2 FQNEAQ (reference sequence). Trimming stripped 3 bases from V and 6 bases from J, with 15 bases between. The CDR3 runs 14 residues.

The gene calls are TRBV7-9 and TRBJ2-7, with a possible D match to TRBD2 (7 bases). This clonotype was sampled from a man aged 18-30 years in good health. The sequenced sample was blood. The CDR3 DNA is TGTGCCAGCAGCTTTCTCGGGGGGCGTAGCGAGCAGTACTTC. It encodes CASSFLGGRSEQYF.